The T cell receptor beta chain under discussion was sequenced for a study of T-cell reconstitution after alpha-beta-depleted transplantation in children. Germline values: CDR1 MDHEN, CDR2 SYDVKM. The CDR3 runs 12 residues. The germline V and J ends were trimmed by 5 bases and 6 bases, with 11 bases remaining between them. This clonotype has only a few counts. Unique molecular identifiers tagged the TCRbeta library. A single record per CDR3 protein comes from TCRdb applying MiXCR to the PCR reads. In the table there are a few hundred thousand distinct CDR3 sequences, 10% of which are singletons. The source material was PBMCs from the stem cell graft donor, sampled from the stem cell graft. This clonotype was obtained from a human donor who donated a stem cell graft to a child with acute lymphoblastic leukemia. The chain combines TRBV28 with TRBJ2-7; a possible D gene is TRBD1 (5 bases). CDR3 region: CASSTQVREQYF. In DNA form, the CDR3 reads TGTGCCAGCAGTACACAGGTGCGCGAGCAGTACTTC.